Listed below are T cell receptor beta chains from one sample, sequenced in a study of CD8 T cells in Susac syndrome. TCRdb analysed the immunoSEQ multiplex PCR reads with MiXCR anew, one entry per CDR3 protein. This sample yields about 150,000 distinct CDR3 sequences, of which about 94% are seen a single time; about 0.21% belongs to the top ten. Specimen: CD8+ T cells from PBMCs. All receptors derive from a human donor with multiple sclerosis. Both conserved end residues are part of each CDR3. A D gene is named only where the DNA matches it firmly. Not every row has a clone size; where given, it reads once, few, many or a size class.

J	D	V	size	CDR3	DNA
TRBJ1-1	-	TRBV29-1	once	CSASRNTEAFF	TGCAGCGCGTCACGGAACACTGAAGCTTTCTTT
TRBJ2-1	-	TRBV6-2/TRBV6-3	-	CASSQTLYNEQFF	TGTGCCAGCAGCCAAACTTTGTACAATGAGCAGTTCTTC
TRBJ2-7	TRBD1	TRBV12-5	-	CASGLGQDYEQYF	TGTGCTAGTGGCCTCGGACAGGACTACGAGCAGTACTTC
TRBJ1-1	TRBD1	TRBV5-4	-	CASSSTGNEAFF	TGTGCCAGCTCCTCGACAGGGAATGAAGCTTTCTTT
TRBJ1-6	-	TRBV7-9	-	CASSLAMTGTADNSPLHF	TGTGCCAGCAGCTTAGCCATGACCGGGACTGCTGATAATTCACCCCTCCACTTT
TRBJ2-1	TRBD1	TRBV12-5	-	CASGLGQYYNEQFF	TGTGCTAGTGGTCTGGGACAGTACTACAATGAGCAGTTCTTC
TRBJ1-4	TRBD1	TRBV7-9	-	CASRPVQGAIEKLFF	TGTGCCAGCAGGCCGGTACAGGGGGCTATAGAAAAACTGTTTTTT
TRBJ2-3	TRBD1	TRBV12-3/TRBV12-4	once	CASSTGQGRDTQYF	TGTGCCAGCAGTACTGGACAGGGCAGAGATACGCAGTATTTT
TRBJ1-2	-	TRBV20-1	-	CSLPRTATNYGYTF	TGCAGTCTACCGAGGACTGCTACTAACTATGGCTACACCTTC
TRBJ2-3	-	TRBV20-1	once	CSASRIDNPFPSTDTQYF	TGCAGTGCTAGTCGGATCGATAACCCCTTCCCTAGCACAGATACGCAGTATTTT
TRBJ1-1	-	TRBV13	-	CASSLGARGDTEAFF	TGTGCCAGCAGCTTAGGGGCCCGAGGGGACACTGAAGCTTTCTTT
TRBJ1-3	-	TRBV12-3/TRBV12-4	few	CASSLTGNSGNTIYF	TGTGCCAGCAGTTTAACGGGAAACTCTGGAAACACCATATATTTT
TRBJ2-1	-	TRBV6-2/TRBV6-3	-	CASSYPGGPSYNEQFF	TGTGCCAGCAGTTACCCTGGGGGACCCTCCTACAATGAGCAGTTCTTC
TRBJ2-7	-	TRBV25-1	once	CASSNDRIYEQYF	TGTGCCAGCAGTAACGATCGGATCTACGAGCAGTACTTC
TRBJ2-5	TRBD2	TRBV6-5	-	CASSASGGAGETQYF	TGTGCCAGCAGTGCTAGCGGGGGGGCCGGAGAGACCCAGTACTTC
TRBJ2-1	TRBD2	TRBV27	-	CAICGGGTNEQFF	TGTGCTATATGCGGGGGGGGCACGAATGAGCAGTTCTTC
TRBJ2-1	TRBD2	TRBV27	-	CASSFNSGGAPEQFF	TGTGCCAGCAGTTTCAATAGCGGGGGGGCTCCTGAGCAGTTCTTC
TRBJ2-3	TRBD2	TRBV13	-	CASSFPSGDRADTQYF	TGTGCCAGCAGCTTCCCTAGCGGGGATCGCGCAGATACGCAGTATTTT
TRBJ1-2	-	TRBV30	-	CAWIDTGTAYGYTF	TGTGCCTGGATCGATACAGGGACCGCCTATGGCTACACCTTC
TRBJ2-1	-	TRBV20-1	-	CSAWELVTNEQFF	TGCAGTGCCTGGGAGTTGGTGACCAATGAGCAGTTCTTC
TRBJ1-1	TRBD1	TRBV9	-	CASSDGQGGTEAFF	TGTGCCAGCAGCGACGGACAGGGAGGCACTGAAGCTTTCTTT
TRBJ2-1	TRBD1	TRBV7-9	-	CASSSTRQGNNEQFF	TGTGCCAGCAGCTCCACCCGACAGGGGAACAATGAGCAGTTCTTC
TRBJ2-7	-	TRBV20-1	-	CSARDRQHAYEQYF	TGCAGTGCTAGAGATCGGCAACATGCCTACGAGCAGTACTTC
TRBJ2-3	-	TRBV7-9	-	CASSPGPEGTDTQYF	TGTGCCAGCAGCCCGGGTCCGGAAGGAACAGATACGCAGTATTTT
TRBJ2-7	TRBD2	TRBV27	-	CASSNQGGERAYEQYF	TGTGCCAGCAGTAATCAGGGAGGGGAGAGGGCCTACGAGCAGTACTTC
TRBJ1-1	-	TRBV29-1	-	CSVEPPGGSTEAFF	TGCAGCGTTGAACCCCCCGGTGGGAGCACTGAAGCTTTCTTT
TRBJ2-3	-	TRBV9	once	CASSSSLQDTQYF	TGTGCCAGCAGCTCCTCACTCCAAGATACGCAGTATTTT
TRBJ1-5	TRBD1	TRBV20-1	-	CSASGTGGGQPQHF	TGCAGTGCTAGCGGGACAGGGGGAGGCCAGCCCCAGCATTTT